Listed below are T cell receptor beta chains from one sample, sequenced in a study of cytomegalovirus exposure and HLA in healthy donors. Profiling relied on immunoSEQ multiplex PCR, and the TCRdb table lists in-frame clones only, not all of them. This table has about 190,000 clones, roughly four fifths appearing once. Sequencing was carried out using PBMCs. These receptors were collected from a woman aged 18-29 years in good health and CMV-seropositive. CDR3s include the opening cysteine and the closing phenylalanine or tryptophan. Fields, in order: clone size, V gene, D gene, J gene, CDR3 protein, CDR3 DNA. The D gene is left open where the match is weak. Size is omitted from some rows. Given values are once, few, many or a class for expanded clones.

NA	TRBV6-5	TRBD1	TRBJ2-1	CASSPDRGPPHEQFF	TGTGCCAGCAGCCCGGACAGGGGGCCCCCTCATGAGCAGTTCTTC
NA	TRBV18	NA	TRBJ1-3	CASSHPDRLRDTIYF	TGTGCCAGCTCACACCCCGACAGGCTTCGGGACACCATATATTTT
NA	TRBV7-9	NA	TRBJ2-1	CASIGFATLGNEQFF	TGTGCCAGCATAGGATTCGCGACCCTCGGGAATGAGCAGTTCTTC
NA	TRBV5-6	TRBD1	TRBJ1-2	CASSLDGTEPYGYTF	TGTGCCAGCAGCTTGGATGGGACAGAACCCTATGGCTACACCTTC
NA	TRBV9	NA	TRBJ2-2	CASSVQGNTGELFF	TGTGCCAGCAGCGTACAGGGTAACACCGGGGAGCTGTTTTTT
NA	TRBV18	NA	TRBJ2-3	CASSGRQASTDTQYF	TGTGCCAGCTCTGGCCGACAGGCTAGCACAGATACGCAGTATTTT
NA	TRBV9	NA	TRBJ1-6	CASSPYGSSYNSPLHF	TGTGCCAGCAGCCCATACGGGAGCTCCTATAATTCACCCCTCCACTTT
once	TRBV6-1	NA	TRBJ2-6	CASSDNSGANVLTF	TGTGCCAGCAGTGACAACTCTGGGGCCAACGTCCTGACTTTC
NA	TRBV2	NA	TRBJ1-5	CASRLGGTNQPQHF	TGTGCCAGCAGGTTGGGAGGGACGAACCAGCCCCAGCATTTT
NA	TRBV28	TRBD1	TRBJ2-6	CASSPGGAGANVLTF	TGTGCCAGCAGCCCAGGGGGCGCTGGGGCCAACGTCCTGACTTTC
few	TRBV7-9	NA	TRBJ1-2	CASSFSDYGYTF	TGTGCCAGCAGCTTCTCAGACTATGGCTACACCTTC
NA	TRBV2	TRBD1	TRBJ1-3	CASSGMTGNSGNTIYF	TGTGCCAGCAGTGGAATGACAGGGAACTCTGGAAACACCATATATTTT
NA	TRBV6-5	NA	TRBJ1-1	CASSKGPNTEAFF	TGTGCCAGCAGCAAGGGGCCGAACACTGAAGCTTTCTTT
few	TRBV6-5	NA	TRBJ2-5	CASSYGTETQYF	TGTGCCAGCAGTTATGGGACTGAGACCCAGTACTTC
many	TRBV6-4	NA	TRBJ2-3	CASSEEGTDTQYF	TGTGCCAGCAGTGAGGAGGGAACAGATACGCAGTATTTT
NA	TRBV4-1	TRBD1	TRBJ2-2	CASSQSGQGTGELFF	TGCGCCAGCAGCCAATCGGGACAGGGAACCGGGGAGCTGTTTTTT
NA	TRBV5-1	NA	TRBJ2-5	CASSSGQTWETQYF	TGCGCCAGCAGCTCTGGACAGACGTGGGAGACCCAGTACTTC
NA	TRBV7-3	TRBD1	TRBJ1-1	CASSDRGGTEAFF	TGTGCCAGCAGCGACAGGGGGGGCACTGAAGCTTTCTTT
NA	TRBV4-1	TRBD1	TRBJ1-2	CASYRQGGGYTF	TGCGCCAGCTATAGACAGGGGGGTGGCTACACCTTC
NA	TRBV2	TRBD2	TRBJ2-1	CASSGAAGGYNEQFF	TGTGCCAGCAGTGGTGCGGCGGGGGGCTACAATGAGCAGTTCTTC
NA	TRBV7-8	NA	TRBJ2-5	CASSFTTAQETQYF	TGTGCCAGCAGCTTCACAACAGCACAAGAGACCCAGTACTTC
NA	TRBV7-3	NA	TRBJ2-7	CASSLDRTYEQYF	TGTGCCAGCAGCTTAGACAGAACCTACGAGCAGTACTTC
NA	TRBV9	TRBD2	TRBJ2-1	CASSVGQAGVHHEQFF	TGTGCCAGCAGCGTAGGTCAAGCGGGGGTCCACCATGAGCAGTTCTTC
NA	TRBV27	NA	TRBJ2-7	CASSVGDTYEQYF	TGTGCCAGCAGTGTAGGGGACACCTACGAGCAGTACTTC
NA	TRBV19	TRBD1	TRBJ1-2	CASSRQGADGYTF	TGTGCCAGTAGCCGACAGGGGGCTGACGGCTACACCTTC
NA	TRBV7-2	TRBD1	TRBJ1-5	CASSLVSGQEEQPQHF	TGTGCCAGCAGCTTAGTGTCTGGACAGGAGGAACAGCCCCAGCATTTT
NA	TRBV6-5	TRBD2	TRBJ2-1	CASSPQTSGDNEQFF	TGTGCCAGCAGTCCACAGACTAGCGGCGACAATGAGCAGTTCTTC
NA	TRBV9	NA	TRBJ2-7	CASSVSPGGTEQYF	TGTGCCAGCAGCGTAAGCCCCGGAGGGACCGAGCAGTACTTC
NA	TRBV11-2	TRBD1	TRBJ1-1	CASSLVPKGALHTEAFF	TGTGCCAGCAGCCTAGTTCCCAAGGGGGCTTTACACACTGAAGCTTTCTTT
NA	TRBV4-3	TRBD1	TRBJ2-7	CASSRGGQGYEQYF	TGCGCCAGCAGCCGCGGGGGACAGGGCTACGAGCAGTACTTC
NA	TRBV10-3	TRBD1	TRBJ1-2	CAITSRDRGEDGYTF	TGTGCCATAACTAGCCGGGACAGGGGAGAGGATGGCTACACCTTC
once	TRBV4-1	TRBD2	TRBJ2-3	CASSRWAGGGGAGDTQYF	TGCGCCAGCAGCCGGTGGGCAGGCGGCGGGGGGGCCGGAGATACGCAGTATTTT
few	TRBV4-1	NA	TRBJ2-7	CASSQEGATRQYF	TGCGCCAGCAGCCAAGAAGGGGCAACGCGGCAGTACTTC
NA	TRBV2	TRBD1	TRBJ1-2	CASSEQGQGGYTF	TGTGCCAGCAGTGAACAAGGACAGGGTGGCTACACCTTC
few	TRBV7-9	NA	TRBJ2-3	CASSSPAALKRTDTQYF	TGTGCCAGCAGCTCGCCTGCTGCGCTAAAGCGCACAGATACGCAGTATTTT
NA	TRBV9	TRBD1	TRBJ2-3	CASSPGTGSTDTQYF	TGTGCCAGCAGCCCCGGGACAGGGTCCACAGATACGCAGTATTTT
NA	TRBV7-3	TRBD2	TRBJ2-2	CASSQYTSARDTGELFF	TGTGCCAGCAGCCAATACACTAGCGCGCGCGACACCGGGGAGCTGTTTTTT
NA	TRBV18	TRBD1	TRBJ2-7	CASSPPGTGHSYEQYF	TGTGCCAGCTCACCACCAGGGACAGGGCACTCCTACGAGCAGTACTTC
NA	TRBV7-2	NA	TRBJ1-2	CASSLSTENYGYTF	TGTGCCAGCAGCTTAAGCACTGAAAACTATGGCTACACCTTC
once	TRBV15	NA	TRBJ2-1	CATSRDTNNEQFF	TGTGCCACCAGCAGGGACACGAACAATGAGCAGTTCTTC
many	TRBV6-4	NA	TRBJ1-5	CASSDGPQQPQHF	TGTGCCAGCAGTGACGGGCCTCAACAGCCCCAGCATTTT
NA	TRBV27	NA	TRBJ1-2	CASSFRGGGYTF	TGTGCCAGCAGTTTCCGGGGTGGCGGCTACACCTTC
NA	TRBV29-1	NA	TRBJ1-1	CSGGPGKSTEAFF	TGCAGCGGGGGGCCAGGCAAAAGCACTGAAGCTTTCTTT
once	TRBV7-3	NA	TRBJ2-3	CASSLQSSTDTQYF	TGTGCCAGCAGCCTACAGAGTAGCACAGATACGCAGTATTTT
NA	TRBV6-5	TRBD1	TRBJ1-2	CASSLTIGTGSGYTF	TGTGCCAGCAGCCTTACGATTGGGACAGGGTCTGGCTACACCTTC
NA	TRBV9	NA	TRBJ1-1	CASSSRQNTEAFF	TGTGCCAGCAGCTCCCGACAGAACACTGAAGCTTTCTTT